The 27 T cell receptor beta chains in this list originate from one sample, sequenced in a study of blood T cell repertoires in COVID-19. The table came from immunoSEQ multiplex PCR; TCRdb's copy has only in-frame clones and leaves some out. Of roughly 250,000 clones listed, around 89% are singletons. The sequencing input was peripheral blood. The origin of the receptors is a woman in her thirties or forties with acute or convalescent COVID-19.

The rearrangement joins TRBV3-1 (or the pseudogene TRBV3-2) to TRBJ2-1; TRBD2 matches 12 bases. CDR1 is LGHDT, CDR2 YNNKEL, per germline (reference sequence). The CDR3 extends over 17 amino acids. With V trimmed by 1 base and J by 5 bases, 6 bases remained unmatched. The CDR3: CASSQVASGGAHNEQFF. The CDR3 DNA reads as TGTGCCAGCAGCCAAGTGGCTAGCGGGGGGGCTCACAATGAGCAGTTCTTC.

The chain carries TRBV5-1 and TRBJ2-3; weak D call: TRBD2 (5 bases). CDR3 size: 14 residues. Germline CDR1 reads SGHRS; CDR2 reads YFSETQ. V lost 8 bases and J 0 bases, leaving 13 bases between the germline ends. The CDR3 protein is CASNRRTSTDTQYF. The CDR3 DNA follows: TGCGCCAGTAATCGAAGGACTAGCACAGATACGCAGTATTTT.

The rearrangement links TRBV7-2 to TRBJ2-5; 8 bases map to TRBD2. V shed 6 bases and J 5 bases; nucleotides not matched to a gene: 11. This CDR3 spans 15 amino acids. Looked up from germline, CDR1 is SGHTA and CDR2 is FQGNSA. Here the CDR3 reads CASSRTGSGGETQYF. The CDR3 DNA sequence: TGTGCCAGCAGTCGGACGGGTTCGGGGGGGGAGACCCAGTACTTC. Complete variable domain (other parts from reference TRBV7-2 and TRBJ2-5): GAGVSQSPSNKVTEKGKDVELRCDPISGHTALYWYRQSLGQGLEFLIYFQGNSAPDKSGLPSDRFSAERTGGSVSTLTIQRTQQEDSAVYLCASSRTGSGGETQYFGPGTRLLVL.

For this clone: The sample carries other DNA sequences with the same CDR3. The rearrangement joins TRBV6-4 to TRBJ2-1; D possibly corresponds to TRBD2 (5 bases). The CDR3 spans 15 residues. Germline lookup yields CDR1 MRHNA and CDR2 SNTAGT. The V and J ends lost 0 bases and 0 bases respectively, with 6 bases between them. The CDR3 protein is CASSDSAGSYNEQFF. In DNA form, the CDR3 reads TGTGCCAGCAGTGACTCCGCGGGCTCCTACAATGAGCAGTTCTTC.

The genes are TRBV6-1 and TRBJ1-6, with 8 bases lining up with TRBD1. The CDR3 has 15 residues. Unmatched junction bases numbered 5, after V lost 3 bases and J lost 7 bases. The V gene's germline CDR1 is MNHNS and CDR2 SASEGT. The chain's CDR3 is CASSEAGQGNSPLHF. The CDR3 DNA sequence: TGTGCCAGCAGTGAGGCCGGACAGGGAAATTCACCCCTCCACTTT.

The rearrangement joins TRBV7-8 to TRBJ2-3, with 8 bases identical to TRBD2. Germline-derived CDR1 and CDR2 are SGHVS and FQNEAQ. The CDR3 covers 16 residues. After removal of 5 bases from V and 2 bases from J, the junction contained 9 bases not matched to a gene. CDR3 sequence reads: CASSQERGINTDTQYF. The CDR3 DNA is TGTGCCAGCAGCCAAGAGCGGGGGATTAACACAGATACGCAGTATTTT.

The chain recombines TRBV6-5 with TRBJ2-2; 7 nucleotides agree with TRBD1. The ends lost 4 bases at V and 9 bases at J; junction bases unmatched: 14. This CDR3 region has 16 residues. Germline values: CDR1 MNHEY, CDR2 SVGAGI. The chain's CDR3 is CASSSDTGALGRELFF. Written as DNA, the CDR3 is TGTGCCAGCAGTTCCGACACAGGGGCTTTAGGCCGGGAGCTGTTTTTT.

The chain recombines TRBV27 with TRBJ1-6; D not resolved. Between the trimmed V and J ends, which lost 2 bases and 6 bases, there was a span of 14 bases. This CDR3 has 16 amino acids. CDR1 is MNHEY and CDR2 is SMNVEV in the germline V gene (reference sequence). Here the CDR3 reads CASSLSAGVANSPLHF. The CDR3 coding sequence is TGTGCCAGCAGTTTAAGCGCCGGGGTCGCTAATTCACCCCTCCACTTT.

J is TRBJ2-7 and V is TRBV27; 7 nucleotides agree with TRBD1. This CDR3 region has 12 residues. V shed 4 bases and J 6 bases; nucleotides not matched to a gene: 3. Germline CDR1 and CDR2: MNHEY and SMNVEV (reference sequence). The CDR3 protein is CASSSPGGEQYV. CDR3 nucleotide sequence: TGTGCCAGCAGTTCACCAGGGGGCGAGCAGTACGTC.

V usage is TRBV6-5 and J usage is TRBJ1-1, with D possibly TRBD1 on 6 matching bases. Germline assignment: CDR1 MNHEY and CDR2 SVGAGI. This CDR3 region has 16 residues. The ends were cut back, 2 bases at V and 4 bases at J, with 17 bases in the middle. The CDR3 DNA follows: TGTGCCAGCAGTTACGATTCGTCGGGGGGCGGCACTGAAGCTTTCTTT. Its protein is CASSYDSSGGGTEAFF.

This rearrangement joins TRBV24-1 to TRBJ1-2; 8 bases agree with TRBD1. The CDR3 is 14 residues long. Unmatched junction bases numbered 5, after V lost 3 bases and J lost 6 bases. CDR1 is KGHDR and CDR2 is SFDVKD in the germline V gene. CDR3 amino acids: CATSDKDREDGYTF. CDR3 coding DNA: TGTGCCACCAGTGATAAGGACAGGGAGGATGGCTACACCTTC.

DNA for the CDR3: TGTGCCACCCAGGGACAGGAGTACAATGAGCAGTTCTTC. This translates into CATQGQEYNEQFF. The chain uses TRBV2 and TRBJ2-1, with 8 bases fitting TRBD1. The CDR3 is made up of 13 amino acids. V gave up 10 bases and J gave up 4 bases; unmatched junction bases: 6. CDR1 and CDR2 (germline): SNHLY, FYNNEI.

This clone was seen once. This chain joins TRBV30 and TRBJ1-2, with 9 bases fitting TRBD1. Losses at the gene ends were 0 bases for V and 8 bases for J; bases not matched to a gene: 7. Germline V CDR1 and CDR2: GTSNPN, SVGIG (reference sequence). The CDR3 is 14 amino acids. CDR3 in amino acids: CAWSVRDRVRGYTF. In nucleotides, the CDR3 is TGTGCCTGGAGTGTACGGGACAGGGTAAGGGGCTACACCTTC.

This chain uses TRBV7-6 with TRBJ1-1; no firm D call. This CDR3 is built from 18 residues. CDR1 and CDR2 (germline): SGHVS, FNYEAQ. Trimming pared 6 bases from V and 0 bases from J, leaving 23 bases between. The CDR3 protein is CASRGVAGRTFMNTEAFF. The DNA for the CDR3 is TGTGCCAGCAGGGGAGTTGCGGGTCGGACCTTCATGAACACTGAAGCTTTCTTT.

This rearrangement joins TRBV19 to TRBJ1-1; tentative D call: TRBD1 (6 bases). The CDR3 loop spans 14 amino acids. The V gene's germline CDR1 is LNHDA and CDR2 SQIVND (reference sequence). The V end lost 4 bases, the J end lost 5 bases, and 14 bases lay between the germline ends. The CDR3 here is CASSSGRGGTEAFF. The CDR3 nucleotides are TGTGCCAGTAGTAGTGGCAGGGGAGGGACTGAAGCTTTCTTT.

CDR3 loop: CASSLGSGGSGSPLHF. CDR3 in DNA: TGTGCCAGCAGCTTGGGGTCCGGGGGATCGGGTTCACCCCTCCACTTT. The rearrangement links TRBV5-5 to TRBJ1-6; a possible D gene is TRBD1 (5 bases). CDR1 SGHKS and CDR2 YYEKEE come from the germline V gene (reference sequence). The V gene lost 0 bases and the J gene lost 9 bases, with 16 bases spanning the gap. The CDR3 is 16 amino acids.

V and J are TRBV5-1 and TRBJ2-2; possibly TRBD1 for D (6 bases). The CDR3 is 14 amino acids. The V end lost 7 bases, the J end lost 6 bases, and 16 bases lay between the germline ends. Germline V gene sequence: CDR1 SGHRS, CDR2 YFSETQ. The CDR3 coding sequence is TGCGCCAGCCTTAAACAGGGAGCGTCCGGGGAGCTGTTTTTT. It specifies CASLKQGASGELFF.

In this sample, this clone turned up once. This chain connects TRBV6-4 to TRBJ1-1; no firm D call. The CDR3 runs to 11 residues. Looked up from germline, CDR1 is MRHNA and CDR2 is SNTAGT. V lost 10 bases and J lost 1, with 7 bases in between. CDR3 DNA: TGTGCCACCCGTTCGAACACTGAAGCTTTCTTT. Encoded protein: CATRSNTEAFF.

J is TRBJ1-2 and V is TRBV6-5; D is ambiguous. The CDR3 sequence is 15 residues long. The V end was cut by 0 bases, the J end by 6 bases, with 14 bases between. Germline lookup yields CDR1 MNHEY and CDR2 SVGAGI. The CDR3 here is CASSYSGRPGHGYTF. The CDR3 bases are TGTGCCAGCAGTTACTCGGGTAGACCGGGTCATGGCTACACCTTC.

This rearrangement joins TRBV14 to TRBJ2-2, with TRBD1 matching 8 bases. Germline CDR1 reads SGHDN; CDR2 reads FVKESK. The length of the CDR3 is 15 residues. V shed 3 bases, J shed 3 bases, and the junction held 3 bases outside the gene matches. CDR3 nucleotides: TGTGCCAGCAGCCAGACAGGGGCCTACACCGGGGAGCTGTTTTTT. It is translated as CASSQTGAYTGELFF.

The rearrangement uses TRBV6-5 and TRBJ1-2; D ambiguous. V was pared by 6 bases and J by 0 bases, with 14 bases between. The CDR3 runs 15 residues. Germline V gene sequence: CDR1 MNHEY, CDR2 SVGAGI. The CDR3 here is CASRRAGGTNYGYTF. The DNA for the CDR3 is TGTGCCAGCAGGAGGGCAGGTGGTACTAACTATGGCTACACCTTC.

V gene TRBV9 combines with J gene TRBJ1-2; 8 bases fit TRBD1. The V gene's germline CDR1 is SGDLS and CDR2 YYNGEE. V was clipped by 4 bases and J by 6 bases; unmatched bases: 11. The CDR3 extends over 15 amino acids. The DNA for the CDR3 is TGTGCCAGCAGCTCCTCGGACAGGGCTGGGGATGGCTACACCTTC. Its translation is CASSSSDRAGDGYTF.

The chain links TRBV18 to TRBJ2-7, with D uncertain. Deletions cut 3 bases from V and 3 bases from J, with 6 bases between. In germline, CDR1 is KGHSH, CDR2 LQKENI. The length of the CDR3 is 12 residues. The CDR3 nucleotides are TGTGCCAGCTCACCGAACGGCTACGAGCAGTACGTC. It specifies CASSPNGYEQYV.

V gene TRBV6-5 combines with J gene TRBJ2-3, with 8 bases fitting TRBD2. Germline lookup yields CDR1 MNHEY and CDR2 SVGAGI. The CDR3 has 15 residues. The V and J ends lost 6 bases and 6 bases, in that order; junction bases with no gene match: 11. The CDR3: CASSTGTRKPDTQYF. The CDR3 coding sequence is TGTGCCAGCAGCACCGGGACTAGGAAGCCGGATACGCAGTATTTT.

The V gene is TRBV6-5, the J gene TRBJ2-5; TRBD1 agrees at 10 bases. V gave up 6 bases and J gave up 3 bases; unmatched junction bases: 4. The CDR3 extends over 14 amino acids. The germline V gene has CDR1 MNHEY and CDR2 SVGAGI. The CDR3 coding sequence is TGTGCCAGCAGGGAGACAGGGGGCAAAGAGACCCAGTACTTC. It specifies CASRETGGKETQYF.

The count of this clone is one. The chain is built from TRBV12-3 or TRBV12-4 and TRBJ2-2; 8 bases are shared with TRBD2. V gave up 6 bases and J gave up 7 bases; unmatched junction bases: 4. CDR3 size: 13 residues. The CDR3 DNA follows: TGTGCCAGCAGGGCGGGGGGCGGCGGGGAGCTGTTTTTT. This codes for CASRAGGGGELFF.

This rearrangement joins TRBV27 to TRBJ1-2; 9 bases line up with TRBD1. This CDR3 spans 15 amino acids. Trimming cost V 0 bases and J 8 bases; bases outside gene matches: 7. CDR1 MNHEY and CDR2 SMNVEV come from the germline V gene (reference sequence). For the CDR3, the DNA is TGTGCCAGCAGTTTATCTCCGACAGGGGGGCTGGGCTACACCTTC. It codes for CASSLSPTGGLGYTF.